The rows below give T cell receptor beta chains drawn from one sample of a study of PD-1 blockade in classical Hodgkin lymphoma. Clones were read by immunoSEQ multiplex PCR, and TCRdb kept only the in-frame ones, dropping some. The sample gives 70,000 to 80,000 clones, roughly 91% of which show up once; 8% is in the top ten. The sample was peripheral blood mononuclear cells (PBMCs), taken at baseline. Every receptor here comes from a human donor with classical Hodgkin lymphoma. Both conserved end residues are part of each CDR3. The order of the fields is clone size, J gene, V gene, D gene, CDR3 DNA, CDR3 protein. D genes are given only for firm matches. Rows give clone size only sometimes, using once, few, many, or a class for an expanded clone.

>-|TRBJ2-2|TRBV19|TRBD1
TGTGCCAGTAGCCTGATGACAGGGGGTTATACCGGGGAGCTGTTTTTT
CASSLMTGGYTGELFF
>-|TRBJ2-2|TRBV27|-
TGTGCCAGCACCCTCCTCGGGGTCCCGGGGTCAACCGGGGAGCTGTTTTTT
CASTLLGVPGSTGELFF
>-|TRBJ2-3|TRBV7-7|-
TGTGCCAGCAGCTTAGCGGACACAGATACGCAGTATTTT
CASSLADTDTQYF
>-|TRBJ1-2|TRBV19|-
TGTGCCAGTAGTATTAAACAGACCGGCTCCTATGGCTACACCTTC
CASSIKQTGSYGYTF
>-|TRBJ1-2|TRBV28|TRBD1
TGTGCCAGCAGCCAGGGGGTCGGCTACACCTTC
CASSQGVGYTF
>-|TRBJ2-3|TRBV7-9|-
TGTGCCAGCAGCGGCGTGGGGTACGATACGCAGTATTTT
CASSGVGYDTQYF
>once|TRBJ2-3|TRBV28|-
TGTGCCAGCAGTTTCATGGGGTCGCCAACGGATACGCAGTATTTT
CASSFMGSPTDTQYF
>-|TRBJ1-1|TRBV7-8|TRBD1
TGTGCCAGCAGCCCGCCGGGACAGAGGAGCGGTGAAGCTTTCTTT
CASSPPGQRSGEAFF
>-|TRBJ1-5|TRBV21-1|-
TGTGCCAGCAGAACAGGTAGCGTTGGGGCAGGGGAACAGCCCCAGCATTTT
CASRTGSVGAGEQPQHF
>-|TRBJ1-3|TRBV5-1|TRBD1
TGCGCCAGCAGCTGGCTCGCCGGGACAGGGGGCGAATCTGGAAACACCATATATTTT
CASSWLAGTGGESGNTIYF
>-|TRBJ2-1|TRBV13|TRBD2
TGTGCCAGCAGCGTCCTCGGGACTAGCGGGATAGGTGAGCAGTTCTTC
CASSVLGTSGIGEQFF
>-|TRBJ1-1|TRBV2|-
TGTGCCAGCAGTACGACAGGGAACACTGAAGCTTTCTTT
CASSTTGNTEAFF